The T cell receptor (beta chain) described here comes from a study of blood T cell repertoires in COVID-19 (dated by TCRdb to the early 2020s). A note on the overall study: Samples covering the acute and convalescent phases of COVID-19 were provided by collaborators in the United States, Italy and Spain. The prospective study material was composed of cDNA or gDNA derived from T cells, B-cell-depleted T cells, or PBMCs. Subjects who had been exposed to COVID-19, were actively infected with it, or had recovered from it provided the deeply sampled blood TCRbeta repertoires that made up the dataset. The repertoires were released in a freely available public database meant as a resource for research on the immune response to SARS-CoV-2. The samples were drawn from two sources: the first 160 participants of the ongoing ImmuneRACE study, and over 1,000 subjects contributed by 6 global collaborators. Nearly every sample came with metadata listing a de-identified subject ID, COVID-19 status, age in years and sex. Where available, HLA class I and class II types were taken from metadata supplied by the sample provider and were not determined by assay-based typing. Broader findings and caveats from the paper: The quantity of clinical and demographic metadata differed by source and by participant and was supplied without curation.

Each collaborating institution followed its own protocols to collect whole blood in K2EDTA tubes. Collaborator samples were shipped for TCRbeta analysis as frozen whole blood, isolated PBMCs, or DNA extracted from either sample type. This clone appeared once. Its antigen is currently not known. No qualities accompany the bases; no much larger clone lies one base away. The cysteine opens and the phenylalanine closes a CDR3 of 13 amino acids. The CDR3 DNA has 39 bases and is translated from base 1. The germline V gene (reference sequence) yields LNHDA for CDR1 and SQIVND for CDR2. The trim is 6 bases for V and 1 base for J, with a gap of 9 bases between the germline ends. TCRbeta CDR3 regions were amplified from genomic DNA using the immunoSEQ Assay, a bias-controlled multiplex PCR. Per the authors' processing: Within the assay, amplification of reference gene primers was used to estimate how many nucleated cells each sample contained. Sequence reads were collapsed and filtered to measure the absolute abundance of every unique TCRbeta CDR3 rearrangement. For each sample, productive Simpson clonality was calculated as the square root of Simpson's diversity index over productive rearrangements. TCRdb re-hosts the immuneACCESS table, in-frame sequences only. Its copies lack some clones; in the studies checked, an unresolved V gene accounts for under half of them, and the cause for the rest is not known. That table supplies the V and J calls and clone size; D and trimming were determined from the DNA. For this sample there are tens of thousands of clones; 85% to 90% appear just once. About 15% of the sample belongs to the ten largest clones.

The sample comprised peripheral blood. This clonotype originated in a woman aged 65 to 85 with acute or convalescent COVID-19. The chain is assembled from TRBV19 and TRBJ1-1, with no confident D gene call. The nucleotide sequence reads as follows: TGTGCCAGTAGGCGTGTACCGAACACTGAAGCTTTCTTT. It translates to CASRRVPNTEAFF.